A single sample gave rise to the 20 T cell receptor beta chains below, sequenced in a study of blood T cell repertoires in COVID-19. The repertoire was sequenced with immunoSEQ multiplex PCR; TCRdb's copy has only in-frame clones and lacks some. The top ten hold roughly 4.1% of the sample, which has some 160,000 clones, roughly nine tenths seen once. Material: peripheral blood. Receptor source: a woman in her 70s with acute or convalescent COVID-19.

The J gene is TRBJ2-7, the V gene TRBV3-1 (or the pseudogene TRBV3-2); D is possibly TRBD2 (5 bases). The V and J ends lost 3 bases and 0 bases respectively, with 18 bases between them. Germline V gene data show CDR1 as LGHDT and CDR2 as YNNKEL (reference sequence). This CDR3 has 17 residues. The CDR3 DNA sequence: TGTGCCAGCAGCCACCTGGGCCCGATGGCGGGCTCCTACGAGCAGTACTTC. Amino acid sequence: CASSHLGPMAGSYEQYF.

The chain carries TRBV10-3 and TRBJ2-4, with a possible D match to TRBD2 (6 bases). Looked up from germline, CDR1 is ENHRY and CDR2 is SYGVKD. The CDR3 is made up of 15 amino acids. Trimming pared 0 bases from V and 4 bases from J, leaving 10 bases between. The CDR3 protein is CAISESQAGKNIQYF. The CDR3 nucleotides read TGTGCCATCAGTGAGTCCCAGGCGGGGAAAAACATTCAGTACTTC.

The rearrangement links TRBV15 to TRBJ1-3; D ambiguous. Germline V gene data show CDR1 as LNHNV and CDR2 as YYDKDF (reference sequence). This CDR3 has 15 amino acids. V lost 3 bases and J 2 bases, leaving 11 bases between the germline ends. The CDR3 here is CATSSGEVAGNTIYF. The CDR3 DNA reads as TGTGCCACCAGCAGTGGAGAGGTAGCTGGAAACACCATATATTTT.

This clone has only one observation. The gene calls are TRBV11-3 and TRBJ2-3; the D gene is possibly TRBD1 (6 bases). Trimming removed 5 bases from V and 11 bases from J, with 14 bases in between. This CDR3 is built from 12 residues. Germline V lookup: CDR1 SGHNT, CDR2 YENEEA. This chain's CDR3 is CASSRTGLRQYF. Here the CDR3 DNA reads TGTGCCAGCAGCCGAACAGGGCTTAGGCAGTATTTT.

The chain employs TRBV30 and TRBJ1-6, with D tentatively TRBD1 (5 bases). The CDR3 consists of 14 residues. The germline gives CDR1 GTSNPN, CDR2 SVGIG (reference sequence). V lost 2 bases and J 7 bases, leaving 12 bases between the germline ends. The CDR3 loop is CAWSIRVSNSPLHF. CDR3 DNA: TGTGCCTGGAGTATCAGGGTCAGCAATTCACCCCTCCACTTT.

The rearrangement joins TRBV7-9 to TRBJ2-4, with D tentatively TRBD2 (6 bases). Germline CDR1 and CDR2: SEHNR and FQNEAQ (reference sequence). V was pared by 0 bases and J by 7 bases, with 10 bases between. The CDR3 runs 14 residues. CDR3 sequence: CASSLAKEGNIQYF. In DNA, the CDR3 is TGTGCCAGCAGCTTAGCAAAGGAGGGGAACATTCAGTACTTC.

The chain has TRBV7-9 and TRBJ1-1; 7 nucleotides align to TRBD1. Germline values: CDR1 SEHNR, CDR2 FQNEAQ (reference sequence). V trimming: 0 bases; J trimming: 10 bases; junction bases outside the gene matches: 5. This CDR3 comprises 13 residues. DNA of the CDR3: TGTGCCAGCAGCTTAGCGGCTCAGGGGGGAGCTTTCTTT. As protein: CASSLAAQGGAFF.

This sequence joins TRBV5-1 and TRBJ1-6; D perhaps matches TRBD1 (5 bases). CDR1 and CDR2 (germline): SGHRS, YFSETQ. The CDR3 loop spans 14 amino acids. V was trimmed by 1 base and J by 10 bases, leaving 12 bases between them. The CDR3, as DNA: TGCGCCAGCAGCTTGCGGGGGTTAGACTCACCCCTCCACTTT. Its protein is CASSLRGLDSPLHF.

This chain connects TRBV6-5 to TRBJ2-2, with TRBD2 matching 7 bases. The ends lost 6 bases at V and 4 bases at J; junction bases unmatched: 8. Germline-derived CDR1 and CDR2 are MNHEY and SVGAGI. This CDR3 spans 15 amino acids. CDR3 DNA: TGTGCCAGCAGAACGGGGGGTTTGGGCACCGGGGAGCTGTTTTTT. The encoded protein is CASRTGGLGTGELFF.

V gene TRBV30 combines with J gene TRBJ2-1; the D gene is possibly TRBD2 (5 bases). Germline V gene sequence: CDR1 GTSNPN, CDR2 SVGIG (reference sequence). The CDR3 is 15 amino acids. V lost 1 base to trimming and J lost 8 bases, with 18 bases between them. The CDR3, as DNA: TGTGCCTGGAGTGAGGGTCTTCCCAGAGCGGATGAGCAGTTCTTC. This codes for CAWSEGLPRADEQFF. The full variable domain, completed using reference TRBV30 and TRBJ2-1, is SQTIHQWPATLVQPVGSPLSLECTVEGTSNPNLYWYRQAAGRGLQLLFYSVGIGQISSEVPQNLSASRPQDRQFILSSKKLLLSDSGFYLCAWSEGLPRADEQFFGPGTRLTVL.

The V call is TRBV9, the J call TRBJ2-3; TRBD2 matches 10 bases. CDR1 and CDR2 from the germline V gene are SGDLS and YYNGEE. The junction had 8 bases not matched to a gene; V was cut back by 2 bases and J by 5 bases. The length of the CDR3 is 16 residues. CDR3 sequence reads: CASSVGSGGAGDTQYF. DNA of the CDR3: TGTGCCAGCAGCGTTGGAAGCGGGGGGGCCGGAGATACGCAGTATTTT.

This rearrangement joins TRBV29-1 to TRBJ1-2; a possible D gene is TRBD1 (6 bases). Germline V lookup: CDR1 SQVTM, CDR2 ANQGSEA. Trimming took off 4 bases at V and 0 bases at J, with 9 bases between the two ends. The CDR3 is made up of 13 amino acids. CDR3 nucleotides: TGCAGCGTTGTGGGGGCAACTAACTATGGCTACACCTTC. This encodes CSVVGATNYGYTF.

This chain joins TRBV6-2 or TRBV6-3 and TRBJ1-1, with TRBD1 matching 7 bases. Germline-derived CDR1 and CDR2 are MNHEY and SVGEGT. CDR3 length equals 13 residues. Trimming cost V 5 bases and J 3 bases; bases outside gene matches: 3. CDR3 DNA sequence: TGTGCCAGCAGTCGGCAGGGGGACACTGAAGCTTTCTTT. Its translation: CASSRQGDTEAFF.

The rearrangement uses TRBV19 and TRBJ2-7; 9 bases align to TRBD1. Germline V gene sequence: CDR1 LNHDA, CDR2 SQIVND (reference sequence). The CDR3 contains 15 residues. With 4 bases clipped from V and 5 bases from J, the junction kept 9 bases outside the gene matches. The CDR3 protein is CASSTRTGARNEQYF. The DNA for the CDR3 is TGTGCCAGTAGTACAAGGACAGGGGCAAGGAACGAGCAGTACTTC.

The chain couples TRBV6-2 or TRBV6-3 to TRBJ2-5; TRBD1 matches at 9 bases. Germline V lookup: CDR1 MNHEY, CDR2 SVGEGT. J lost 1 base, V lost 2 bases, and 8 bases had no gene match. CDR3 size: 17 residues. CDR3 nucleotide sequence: TGTGCCAGCAGTTACCCACTCGGGACAGGGATCCAAGAGACCCAGTACTTC. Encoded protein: CASSYPLGTGIQETQYF.

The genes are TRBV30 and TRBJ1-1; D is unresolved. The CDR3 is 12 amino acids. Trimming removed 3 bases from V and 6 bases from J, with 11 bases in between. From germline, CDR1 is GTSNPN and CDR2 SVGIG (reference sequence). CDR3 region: CAWRRSFAEAFF. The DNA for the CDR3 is TGTGCCTGGAGACGGTCATTCGCTGAAGCTTTCTTT.

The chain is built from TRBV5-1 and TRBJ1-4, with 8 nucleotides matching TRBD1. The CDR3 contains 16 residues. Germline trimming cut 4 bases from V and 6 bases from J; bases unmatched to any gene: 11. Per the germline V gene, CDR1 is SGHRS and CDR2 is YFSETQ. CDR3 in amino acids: CASSPGAGQGYEKLFF. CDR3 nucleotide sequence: TGCGCCAGCAGCCCAGGGGCCGGACAGGGATATGAAAAACTGTTTTTT. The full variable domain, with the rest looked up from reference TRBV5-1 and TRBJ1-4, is KAGVTQTPRYLIKTRGQQVTLSCSPISGHRSVSWYQQTPGQGLQFLFEYFSETQRNKGNFPGRFSGRQFSNSRSEMNVSTLELGDSALYLCASSPGAGQGYEKLFFGSGTQLSVL.

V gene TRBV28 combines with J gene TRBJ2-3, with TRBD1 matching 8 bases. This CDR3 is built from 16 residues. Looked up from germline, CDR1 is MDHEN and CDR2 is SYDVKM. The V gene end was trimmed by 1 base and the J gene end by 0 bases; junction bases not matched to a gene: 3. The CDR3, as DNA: TGTGCCAGCAGTTTATCAGGACAGGGTAGCACAGATACGCAGTATTTT. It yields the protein CASSLSGQGSTDTQYF.

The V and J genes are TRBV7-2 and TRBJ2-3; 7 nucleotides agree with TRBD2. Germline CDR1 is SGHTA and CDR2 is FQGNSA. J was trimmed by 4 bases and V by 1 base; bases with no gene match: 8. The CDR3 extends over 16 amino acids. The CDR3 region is CASSLDQRGSADTQYF. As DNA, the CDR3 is TGTGCCAGCAGCTTAGATCAGCGGGGATCGGCAGATACGCAGTATTTT.

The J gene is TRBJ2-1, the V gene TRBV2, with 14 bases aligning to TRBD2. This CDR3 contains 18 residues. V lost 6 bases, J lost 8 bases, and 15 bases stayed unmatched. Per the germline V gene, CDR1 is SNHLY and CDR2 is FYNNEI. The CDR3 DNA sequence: TGTGCCAGCAGGAGCGTAAGGGTCCCGGGACTAGCGGGAGATGAGCAGTTCTTC. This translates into CASRSVRVPGLAGDEQFF.